These 2 T cell receptor beta chains originate from one sample sequenced in a study of T cells in Graves' hyperthyroidism and ophthalmopathy. Amplification of TCR beta CDR3 regions was performed using RNA transcripts as template. HTBI primers were the set used in a first-round RT-PCR of the TCR CDR3. TCRdb reanalysed the multiplex PCR reads using MiXCR and keeps one entry per CDR3 protein. Among some 370,000 distinct CDR3 sequences listed, about 18% were seen once. The sample comprised blood. All receptors come from a woman aged 25 to 39 with Graves' hyperthyroidism that later progressed to Graves' ophthalmopathy.

This clonotype came up many times. The genes are TRBV2 and TRBJ1-3; perhaps TRBD1 as D (6 bases). Looked up from germline, CDR1 is SNHLY and CDR2 is FYNNEI. Trimming left V 7 bases short and J 4 bases short, with 11 bases between. CDR3 length equals 13 residues. The CDR3 nucleotides read TGTGCCAGCATCGGGGGGCACGGAAACACCATATATTTT. As protein: CASIGGHGNTIYF.

The chain couples TRBV6-1 to TRBJ2-5, with 13 bases matching TRBD2. Germline CDR1 reads MNHNS; CDR2 reads SASEGT. Trimming removed 5 bases from V and 5 bases from J; junction bases left unmatched: 8. This CDR3 comprises 16 residues. CDR3 sequence (DNA): TGTGCCAGCAGTAGGACTAGCGGGGGTGGGGTGGAGACCCAGTACTTC. Translated, it gives CASSRTSGGGVETQYF.